This T cell receptor (beta chain) stems from a study of Tregs in tolerant kidney transplant recipients. Details on this clone: A junction end diverges from the germline sequence, so it may reflect a read error.

Related graft donors supplied nonmyeloablative bone marrow transplants, and mixed chimerism was transient. Profiled with immunoSEQ multiplex PCR; TCRdb holds only in-frame clones, not every one. The table includes roughly 64,000 clones, approximately 87% detected once. This sample comprised CD4+ T cells from blood (PBMCs), obtained 6 months after the transplant. The source is a human patient who received a combined kidney and bone marrow transplant. The T cells may come from the graft donor.

The CDR3, as DNA: TGTGCCAGCAGCCAAGGACTAGCGGAAAACATTCAGTGCTTC. This translates into CASSQGLAENIQCF. The chain joins TRBV4-2 to TRBJ2-4, with 9 bases identical to TRBD2. The V gene's germline CDR1 is LGHNA and CDR2 YNFKEQ. The CDR3 is 14 residues long.